Described below is a single T cell receptor beta chain sequence and its context. The target of this receptor is not known. The input lacks base qualities; no much larger clone sits a single base away. The CDR3, cysteine through phenylalanine, is 16 amino acids long. The only DNA kept is the CDR3, 48 bases in frame from the first base. From the germline V gene (reference sequence), CDR1 is LNHDA and CDR2 is SQIVND. V is trimmed back by 5 bases and J by 4 bases, and the junction contains 8 bases that no gene match accounts for. Libraries were constructed by the immunoSEQ multiplex PCR assay. Entries here come from immuneACCESS through TCRdb and include only in-frame sequences with V and J called. Some clones fail to appear in such tables; in the studies checked, an unresolved V gene covers under half of the shortfall, and the cause of the remainder is unknown. The sample table records 9,500 to 15,000 clones; around 70% of these occur just once. The biggest ten clones account for around 20% of the sample.

The source of the sample is a study of T cells after somatic rescue of genetic block (dated by TCRdb to about 2020). For the wider study: The study assessed how robust, over the long term, a T-cell system was when the system had developed through somatic rescue of a genetic block in T-cell development.

The chain is assembled from TRBV19 and TRBJ2-5, and 12 junction bases match TRBD1. This clonotype was sampled from a boy younger than 18. The source material was peripheral blood mononuclear cells (PBMCs). The nucleotide sequence reads as follows: TGTGCCAGTAGTCCCGGGACAGGGGGCAAGGGAGAGACCCAGTACTTC. Translated, it reads CASSPGTGGKGETQYF. When the CDR3 is completed using the reference TRBV19 and TRBJ2-5 genes on either side, the full variable domain is DGGITQSPKYLFRKEGQNVTLSCEQNLNHDAMYWYRQDPGQGLRLIYYSQIVNDFQKGDIAEGYSVSREKKESFPLTVTSAQKNPTAFYLCASSPGTGGKGETQYFGPGTRLLVL.